The present entry profiles one T cell receptor beta chain with its context. Antigen unknown. The data stem from a study of a mutant IDH1 vaccine in newly diagnosed glioma. Study-level information: Vaccines began 4-6 weeks after radiotherapy alone, or with temozolomide cycles. V12 occurred at week 35 and V13 at week 47.

Specified time point: week 35, safety follow-up. The vaccine gave 300 ug of a 20-mer mutant IDH1 peptide subcutaneously per dose. Patients were given eight vaccinations, scheduled in weeks 1, 3, 5, 7, 11, 15, 19 and 23. The germline V gene encodes CDR1 MNHEY and CDR2 SMNVEV (reference sequence). With 0 bases removed from V and 3 bases from J, the gap between germline ends came to 14 bases. This CDR3 contains 17 residues. Assay: immunoSEQ multiplex PCR; the TCRdb copy retains only in-frame clones and omits some. The data contain approximately 66,000 clones, roughly 84% of them singletons. The chain is built from TRBV27 and TRBJ2-2; tentative D call: TRBD2 (5 bases). The sequences come from PBMCs, collected from a glioma patient whose treatment included an IDH1 peptide vaccine. The sequence derives from a man aged 25-45 years with glioma. The CDR3, as DNA: TGTGCCAGCAGTTTATCTTTTCACCCGGGATACACCGGGGAGCTGTTTTTT. The encoded protein is CASSLSFHPGYTGELFF.